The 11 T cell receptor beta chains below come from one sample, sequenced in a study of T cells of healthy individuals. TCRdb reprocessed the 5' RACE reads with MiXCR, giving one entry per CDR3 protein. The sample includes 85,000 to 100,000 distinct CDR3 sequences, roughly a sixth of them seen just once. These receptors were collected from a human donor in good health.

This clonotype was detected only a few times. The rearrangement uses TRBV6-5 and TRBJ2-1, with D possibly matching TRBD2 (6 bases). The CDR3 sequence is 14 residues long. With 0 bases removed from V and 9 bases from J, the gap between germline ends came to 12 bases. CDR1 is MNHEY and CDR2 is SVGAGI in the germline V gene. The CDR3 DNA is TGTGCCAGCAGTTACTCGACCGGGAGCGGTGAGCAGTTCTTC. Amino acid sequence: CASSYSTGSGEQFF.

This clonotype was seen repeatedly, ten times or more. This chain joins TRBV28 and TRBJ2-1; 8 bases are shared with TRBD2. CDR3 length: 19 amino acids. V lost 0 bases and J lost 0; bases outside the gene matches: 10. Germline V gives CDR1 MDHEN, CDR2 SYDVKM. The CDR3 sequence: CASSLWLAGPTISYNEQFF. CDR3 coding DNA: TGTGCCAGCAGTTTATGGCTAGCGGGCCCAACCATCTCCTACAATGAGCAGTTCTTC.

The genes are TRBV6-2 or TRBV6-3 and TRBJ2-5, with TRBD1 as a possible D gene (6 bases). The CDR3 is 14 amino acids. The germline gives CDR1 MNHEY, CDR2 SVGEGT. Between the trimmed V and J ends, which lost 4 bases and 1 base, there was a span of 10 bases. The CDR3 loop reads CASSSRTVQETQYF. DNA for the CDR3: TGTGCCAGCAGTTCGCGGACAGTCCAAGAGACCCAGTACTTC.

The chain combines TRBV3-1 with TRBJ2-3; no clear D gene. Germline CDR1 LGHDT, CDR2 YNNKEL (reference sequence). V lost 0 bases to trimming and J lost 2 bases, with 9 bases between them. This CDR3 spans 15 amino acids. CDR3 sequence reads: CASSQEWLVTDTQYF. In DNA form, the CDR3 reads TGTGCCAGCAGCCAAGAATGGCTAGTCACAGATACGCAGTATTTT.

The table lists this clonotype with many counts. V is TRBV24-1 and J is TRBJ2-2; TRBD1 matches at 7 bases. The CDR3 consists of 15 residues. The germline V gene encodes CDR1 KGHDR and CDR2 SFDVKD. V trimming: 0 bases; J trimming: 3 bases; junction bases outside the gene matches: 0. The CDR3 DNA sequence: TGTGCCACCAGTGATTTGGGACAGGACACCGGGGAGCTGTTTTTT. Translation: CATSDLGQDTGELFF.

The CDR3: CASSFGQRGEAFF. The CDR3 bases are TGCGCCAGCAGCTTCGGACAGCGGGGAGAAGCTTTCTTT. The chain joins TRBV5-1 to TRBJ1-1, with a tentative D call TRBD1 (6 bases). Trimming took off 2 bases at V and 8 bases at J, with 13 bases between the two ends. The CDR3 runs 13 residues. Germline V gene lookup returns CDR1 SGHRS and CDR2 YFSETQ.

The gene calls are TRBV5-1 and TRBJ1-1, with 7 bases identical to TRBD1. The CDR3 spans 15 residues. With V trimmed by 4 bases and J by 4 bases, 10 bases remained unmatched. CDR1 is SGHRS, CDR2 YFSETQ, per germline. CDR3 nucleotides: TGCGCCAGCAGCCTCCGACAGGGCCTGGGCACTGAAGCTTTCTTT. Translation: CASSLRQGLGTEAFF.

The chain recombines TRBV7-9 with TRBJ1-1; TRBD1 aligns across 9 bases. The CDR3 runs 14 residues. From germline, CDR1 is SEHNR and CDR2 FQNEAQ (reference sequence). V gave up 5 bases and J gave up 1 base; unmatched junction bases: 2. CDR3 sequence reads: CASSAGQGNTEAFF. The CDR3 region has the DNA TGTGCCAGCAGCGCGGGACAGGGGAACACTGAAGCTTTCTTT.

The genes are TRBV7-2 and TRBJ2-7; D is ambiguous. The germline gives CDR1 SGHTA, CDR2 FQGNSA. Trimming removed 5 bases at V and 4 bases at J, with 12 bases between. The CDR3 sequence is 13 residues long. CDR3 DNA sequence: TGTGCCAGCAGCCCCCAAACGGGTTACGAGCAGTACTTC. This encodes CASSPQTGYEQYF. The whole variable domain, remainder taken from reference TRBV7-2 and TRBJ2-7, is GAGVSQSPSNKVTEKGKDVELRCDPISGHTALYWYRQSLGQGLEFLIYFQGNSAPDKSGLPSDRFSAERTGGSVSTLTIQRTQQEDSAVYLCASSPQTGYEQYFGPGTRLTVT.

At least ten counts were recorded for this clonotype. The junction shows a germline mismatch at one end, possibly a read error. This chain's CDR3 is CSARGDVSNQPQHF. CDR3 in DNA: TGCAGTGCGAGAGGGGATGTGAGCAATCAGCCCCAGCATTTT. J is TRBJ1-5 and V is TRBV20-1; D might be TRBD1 (5 bases). This CDR3 has 14 amino acids. The V gene's germline CDR1 is DFQATT and CDR2 SNEGSKA (reference sequence).

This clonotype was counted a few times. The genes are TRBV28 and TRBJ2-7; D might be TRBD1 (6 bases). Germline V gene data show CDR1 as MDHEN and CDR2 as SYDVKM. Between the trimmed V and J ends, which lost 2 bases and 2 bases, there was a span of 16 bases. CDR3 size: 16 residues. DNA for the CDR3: TGTGCCAGCAGTTTAACGGGGCCGGACAGAGCCTACGAGCAGTACTTC. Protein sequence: CASSLTGPDRAYEQYF.